This record covers a single T cell receptor (beta chain). The antigen remains unidentified. This sample was included in a study of cytomegalovirus exposure and HLA in healthy donors. Study results and caveats: For most subjects, TCR beta sequences were reported to predict HLA-A and HLA-B alleles with accuracy. In vitro, three CMV-associated chains proved specific for CMV antigens. Earlier analysis yielded a pattern in which most TCR beta V segments were productive about 87% or about 30% of the time.

CDR1 is MNHEY, CDR2 SMNVEV, per germline (reference sequence). The length of the CDR3 is 14 residues. The V gene end was trimmed by 5 bases and the J gene end by 0 bases; junction bases not matched to a gene: 4. The study ran its PCR with 60 Vbeta and 13 Jbeta primers. Method: immunoSEQ multiplex PCR; TCRdb's copy keeps in-frame clones and lacks some. The sample gives 100,000 to 150,000 clones, around 75% of which show up once; just under 3% is in the top ten. The V gene is TRBV27, the J gene TRBJ2-7; 7 nucleotides align to TRBD2. The TCR sequence derives from a woman in her thirties or forties in good health and CMV-seropositive. The sample consisted of PBMCs. CDR3 sequence (DNA): TGTGCCAGCAGTCGGAGCGGGACCTCCTACGAGCAGTACTTC. This encodes CASSRSGTSYEQYF.